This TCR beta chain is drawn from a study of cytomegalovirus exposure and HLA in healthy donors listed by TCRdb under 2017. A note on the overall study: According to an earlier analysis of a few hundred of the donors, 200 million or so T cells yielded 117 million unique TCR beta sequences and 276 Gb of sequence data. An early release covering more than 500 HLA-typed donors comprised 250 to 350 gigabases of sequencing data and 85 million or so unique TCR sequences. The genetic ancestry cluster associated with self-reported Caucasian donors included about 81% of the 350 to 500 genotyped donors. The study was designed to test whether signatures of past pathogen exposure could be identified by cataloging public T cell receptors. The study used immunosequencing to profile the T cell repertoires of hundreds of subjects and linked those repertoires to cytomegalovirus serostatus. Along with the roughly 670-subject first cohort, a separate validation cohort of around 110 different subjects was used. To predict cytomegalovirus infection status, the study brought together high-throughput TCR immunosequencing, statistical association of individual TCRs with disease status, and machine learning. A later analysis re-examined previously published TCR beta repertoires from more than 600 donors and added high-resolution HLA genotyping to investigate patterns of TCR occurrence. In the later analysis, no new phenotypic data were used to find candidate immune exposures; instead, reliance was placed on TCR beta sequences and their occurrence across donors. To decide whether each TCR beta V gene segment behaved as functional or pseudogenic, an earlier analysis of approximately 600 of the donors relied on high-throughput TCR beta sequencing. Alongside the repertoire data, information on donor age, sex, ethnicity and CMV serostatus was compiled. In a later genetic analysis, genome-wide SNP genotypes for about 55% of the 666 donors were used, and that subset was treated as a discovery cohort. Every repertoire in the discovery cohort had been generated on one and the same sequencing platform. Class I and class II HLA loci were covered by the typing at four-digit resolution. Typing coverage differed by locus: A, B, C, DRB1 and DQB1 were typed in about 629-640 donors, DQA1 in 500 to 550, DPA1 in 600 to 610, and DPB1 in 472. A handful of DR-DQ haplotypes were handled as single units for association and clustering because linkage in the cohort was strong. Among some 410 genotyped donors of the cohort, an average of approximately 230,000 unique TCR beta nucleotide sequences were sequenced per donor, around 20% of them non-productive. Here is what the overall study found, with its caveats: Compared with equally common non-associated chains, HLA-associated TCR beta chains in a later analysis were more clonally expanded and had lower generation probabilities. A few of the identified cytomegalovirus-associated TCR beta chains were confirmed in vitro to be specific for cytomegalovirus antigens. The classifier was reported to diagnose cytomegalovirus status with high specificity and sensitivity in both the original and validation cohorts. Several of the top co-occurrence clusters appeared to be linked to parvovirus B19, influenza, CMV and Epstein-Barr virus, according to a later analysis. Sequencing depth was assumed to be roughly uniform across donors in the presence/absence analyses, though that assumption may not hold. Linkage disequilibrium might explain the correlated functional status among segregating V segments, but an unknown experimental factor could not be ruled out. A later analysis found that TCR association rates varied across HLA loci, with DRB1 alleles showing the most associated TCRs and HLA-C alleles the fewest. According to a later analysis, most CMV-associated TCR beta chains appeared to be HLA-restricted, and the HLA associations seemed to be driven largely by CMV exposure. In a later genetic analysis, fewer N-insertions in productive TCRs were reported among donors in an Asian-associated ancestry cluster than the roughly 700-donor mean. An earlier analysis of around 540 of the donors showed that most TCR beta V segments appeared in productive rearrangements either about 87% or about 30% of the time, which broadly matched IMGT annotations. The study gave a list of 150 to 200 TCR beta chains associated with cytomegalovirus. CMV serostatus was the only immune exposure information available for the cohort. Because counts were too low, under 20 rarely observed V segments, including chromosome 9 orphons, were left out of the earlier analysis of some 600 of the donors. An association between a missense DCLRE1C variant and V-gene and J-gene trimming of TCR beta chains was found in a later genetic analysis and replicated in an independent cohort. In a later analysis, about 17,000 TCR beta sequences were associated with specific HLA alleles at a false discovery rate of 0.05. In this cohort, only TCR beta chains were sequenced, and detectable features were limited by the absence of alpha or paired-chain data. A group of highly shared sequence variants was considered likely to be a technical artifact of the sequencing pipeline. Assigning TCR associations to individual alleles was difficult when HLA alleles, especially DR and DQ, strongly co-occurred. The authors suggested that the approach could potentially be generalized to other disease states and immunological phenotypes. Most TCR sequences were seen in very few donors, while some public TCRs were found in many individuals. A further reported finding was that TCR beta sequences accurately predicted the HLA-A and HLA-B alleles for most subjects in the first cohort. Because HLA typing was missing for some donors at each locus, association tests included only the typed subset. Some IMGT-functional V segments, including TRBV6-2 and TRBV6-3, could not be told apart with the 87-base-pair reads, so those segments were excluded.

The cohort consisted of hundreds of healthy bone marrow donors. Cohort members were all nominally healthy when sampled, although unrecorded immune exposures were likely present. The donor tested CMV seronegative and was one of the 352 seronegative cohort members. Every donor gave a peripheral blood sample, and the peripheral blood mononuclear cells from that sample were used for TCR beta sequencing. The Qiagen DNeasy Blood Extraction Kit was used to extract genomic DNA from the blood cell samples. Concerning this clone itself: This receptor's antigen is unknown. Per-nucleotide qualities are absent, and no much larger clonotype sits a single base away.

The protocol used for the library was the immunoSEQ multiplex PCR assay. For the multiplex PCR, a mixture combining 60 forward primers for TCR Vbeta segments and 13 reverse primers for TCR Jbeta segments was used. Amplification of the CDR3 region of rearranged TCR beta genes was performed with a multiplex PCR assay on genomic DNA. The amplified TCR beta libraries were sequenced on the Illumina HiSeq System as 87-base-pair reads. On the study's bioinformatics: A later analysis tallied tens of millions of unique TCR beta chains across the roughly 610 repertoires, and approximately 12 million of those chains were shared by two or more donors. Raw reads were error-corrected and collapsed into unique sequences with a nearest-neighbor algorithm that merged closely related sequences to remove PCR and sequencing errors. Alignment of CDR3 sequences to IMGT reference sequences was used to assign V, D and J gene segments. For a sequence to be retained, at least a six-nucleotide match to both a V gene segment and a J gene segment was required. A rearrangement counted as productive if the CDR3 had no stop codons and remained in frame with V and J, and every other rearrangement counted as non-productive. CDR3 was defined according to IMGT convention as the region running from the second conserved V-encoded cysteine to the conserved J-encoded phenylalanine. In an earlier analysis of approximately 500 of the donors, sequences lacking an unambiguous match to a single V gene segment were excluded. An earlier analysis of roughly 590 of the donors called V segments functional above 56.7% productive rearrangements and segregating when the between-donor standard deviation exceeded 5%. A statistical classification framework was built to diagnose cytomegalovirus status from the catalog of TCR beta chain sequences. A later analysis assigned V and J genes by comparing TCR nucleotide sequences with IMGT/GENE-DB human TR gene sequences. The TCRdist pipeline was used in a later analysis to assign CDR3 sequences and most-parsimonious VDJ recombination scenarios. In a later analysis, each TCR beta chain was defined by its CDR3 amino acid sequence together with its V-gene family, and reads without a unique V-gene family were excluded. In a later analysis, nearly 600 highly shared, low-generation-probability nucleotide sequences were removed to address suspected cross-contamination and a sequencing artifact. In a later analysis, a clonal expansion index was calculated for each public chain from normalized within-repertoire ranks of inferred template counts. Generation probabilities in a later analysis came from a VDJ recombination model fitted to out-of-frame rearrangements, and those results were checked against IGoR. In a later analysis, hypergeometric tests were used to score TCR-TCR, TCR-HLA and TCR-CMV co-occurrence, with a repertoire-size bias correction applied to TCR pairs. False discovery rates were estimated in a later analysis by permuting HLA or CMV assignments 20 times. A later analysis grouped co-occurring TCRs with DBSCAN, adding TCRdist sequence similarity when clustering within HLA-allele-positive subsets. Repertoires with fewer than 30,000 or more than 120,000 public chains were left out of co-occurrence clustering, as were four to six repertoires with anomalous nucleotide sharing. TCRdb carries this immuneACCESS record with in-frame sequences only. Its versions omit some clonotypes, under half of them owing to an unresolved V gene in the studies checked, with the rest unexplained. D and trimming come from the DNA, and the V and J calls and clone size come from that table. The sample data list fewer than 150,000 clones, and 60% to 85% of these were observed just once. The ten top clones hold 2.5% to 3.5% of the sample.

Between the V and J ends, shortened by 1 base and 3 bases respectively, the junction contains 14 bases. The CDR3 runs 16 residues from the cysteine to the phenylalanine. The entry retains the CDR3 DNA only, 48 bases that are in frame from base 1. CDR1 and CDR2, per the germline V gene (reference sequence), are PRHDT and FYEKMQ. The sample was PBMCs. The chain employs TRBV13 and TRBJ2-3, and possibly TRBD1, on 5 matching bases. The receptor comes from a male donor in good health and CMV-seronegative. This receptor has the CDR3 CASSLAVRAVTDTQYF. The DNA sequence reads TGTGCCAGCAGCTTAGCGGTCAGGGCTGTGACAGATACGCAGTATTTT.